The rows below give T cell receptor beta chains drawn from one sample of a study of cytomegalovirus exposure and HLA in healthy donors. Generated by immunoSEQ multiplex PCR, the TCRdb table keeps only in-frame clones and is missing some. This table holds some 180,000 clones, about 90% found once. The sample comprised PBMCs. The receptors derive from a girl under two years old in good health and CMV-seronegative. Each CDR3 is given with its conserved first and last residue. Each record gives: clone size, J gene, D gene, CDR3 length, V gene, CDR3 protein, CDR3 DNA. A D gene is named only where the DNA matches it firmly. For some rows the clone size is stated as once, few or many, or as a class when expanded; others skip it.

- | TRBJ2-1 | - | 12 | TRBV7-9 | CASSLVLYEQFF | TGTGCCAGCAGCTTAGTCCTCTATGAGCAGTTCTTC
- | TRBJ2-5 | - | 16 | TRBV6-1 | CASSEEVGGWRRTQYF | TGTGCCAGCAGTGAAGAGGTCGGGGGTTGGAGACGGACCCAGTACTTC
once | TRBJ1-5 | TRBD1 | 14 | TRBV7-8 | CASSIEGAHQPQHF | TGTGCCAGCAGCATCGAGGGGGCGCATCAGCCCCAGCATTTT
- | TRBJ2-2 | - | 13 | TRBV5-1 | CASSGQGTGELFF | TGCGCCAGCTCCGGGCAGGGCACCGGGGAGCTGTTTTTT
- | TRBJ2-3 | - | 15 | TRBV5-1 | CASSFSSGYADTQYF | TGCGCCAGCAGCTTTTCCTCCGGGTACGCAGATACGCAGTATTTT
- | TRBJ1-1 | - | 17 | TRBV5-1 | CASSLGLVPGLDTEAFF | TGCGCCAGCAGCTTGGGGTTGGTGCCAGGGTTGGACACTGAAGCTTTCTTT
- | TRBJ2-1 | - | 13 | TRBV10-3 | CAIGGVDTTEQFF | TGTGCCATCGGGGGCGTCGATACCACTGAGCAGTTCTTC
- | TRBJ1-2 | - | 17 | TRBV15 | CATSRGVGTALGLGYTF | TGTGCCACCAGCAGAGGGGTGGGGACGGCCTTGGGACTTGGCTACACCTTC
- | TRBJ2-5 | - | 15 | TRBV6-6 | CASSQTLGGSETQYF | TGTGCCAGCAGCCAGACTCTAGGAGGGTCGGAGACCCAGTACTTC
- | TRBJ2-1 | TRBD2 | 16 | TRBV5-1 | CASSFLSLAGGDEQFF | TGCGCCAGCAGCTTTCTTTCCCTAGCGGGAGGTGATGAGCAGTTCTTC
few | TRBJ1-5 | - | 14 | TRBV6-1 | CASSEDRGDQPQHF | TGTGCCAGCAGTGAAGATCGGGGGGATCAGCCCCAGCATTTT
- | TRBJ2-1 | TRBD1 | 13 | TRBV6-1 | CASSGDRGDEQFF | TGTGCCAGCAGTGGTGACAGGGGAGATGAGCAGTTCTTC
- | TRBJ2-3 | - | 16 | TRBV29-1 | CSVEQSGKVGADTQYF | TGCAGCGTTGAGCAGTCCGGAAAGGTCGGGGCAGATACGCAGTATTTT
- | TRBJ2-1 | TRBD2 | 18 | TRBV9 | CASSDPRKSLAGFNEQFF | TGTGCCAGCAGCGACCCTCGGAAGTCTCTAGCGGGGTTCAATGAGCAGTTCTTC
few | TRBJ1-2 | TRBD1 | 13 | TRBV5-6 | CASSLTDRSGYTF | TGTGCCAGCAGCTTAACGGACAGGTCTGGCTACACCTTC
- | TRBJ1-1 | - | 13 | TRBV12-5 | CASGLIGDTEAFF | TGTGCTAGTGGTTTGATAGGGGACACTGAAGCTTTCTTT
- | TRBJ2-3 | - | 14 | TRBV4-3 | CASGAGIFSGTQYF | TGCGCCAGCGGGGCGGGAATATTTTCGGGTACGCAGTATTTT
- | TRBJ2-7 | - | 13 | TRBV7-9 | CSSSLGASYEQYF | TGTTCCAGCAGCTTAGGGGCCAGCTACGAGCAGTACTTC
- | TRBJ2-7 | - | 17 | TRBV12-5 | CASGLVTGLGFLYEQYF | TGTGCTAGTGGTTTGGTTACAGGGTTGGGGTTCCTCTACGAGCAGTACTTC
- | TRBJ2-5 | - | 15 | TRBV5-1 | CASSLVAGGEETQYF | TGCGCCAGCAGCTTGGTGGCAGGAGGGGAAGAGACCCAGTACTTC
- | TRBJ2-7 | TRBD2 | 16 | TRBV9 | CASSVGTSGASYEQYF | TGTGCCAGCAGCGTGGGGACTAGCGGGGCTTCCTACGAGCAGTACTTC
- | TRBJ2-1 | - | 13 | TRBV27 | CASSLAGYNEQFF | TGTGCCAGCAGTTTAGCCGGTTACAATGAGCAGTTCTTC
once | TRBJ1-6 | - | 13 | TRBV7-9 | CASSRVYNSPLHF | TGTGCCAGCAGTCGTGTGTATAATTCACCCCTCCACTTT
- | TRBJ2-1 | - | 19 | TRBV11-2 | CASSLGPAGLLSSYNEQFF | TGTGCCAGCAGCTTAGGGCCAGCGGGCCTCCTGAGCTCCTACAATGAGCAGTTCTTC
- | TRBJ2-1 | TRBD2 | 16 | TRBV6-1 | CASRVTSGVAYNEQFF | TGTGCCAGCCGTGTTACTAGCGGGGTTGCCTACAATGAGCAGTTCTTC
- | TRBJ2-5 | TRBD2 | 11 | TRBV29-1 | CSAAGGETQYF | TGCAGCGCCGCGGGGGGAGAGACCCAGTACTTC
once | TRBJ2-7 | TRBD1 | 14 | TRBV19 | CASSTRTGIYEQYF | TGTGCCAGTAGTACCCGGACAGGTATTTACGAGCAGTACTTC
- | TRBJ2-2 | - | 15 | TRBV5-1 | CASSFLSGLTGELFF | TGCGCCAGCAGCTTTCTGAGCGGACTGACCGGGGAGCTGTTTTTT